This T cell receptor beta chain stems from a study of blood T cells in healthy people across ages. Study observations and caveats: Long-lived and aged donors differed, with more naive CD4+ cells and higher diversity in the long-lived.

A sample-barcoded 5' primer and a J-beta primer mix were used in a second PCR of roughly 6 to 12 cycles. TCRdb re-called the 5' RACE reads through MiXCR, storing one row per CDR3 protein. This table has around 2 million distinct CDR3 sequences, more than 35% appearing once. As regards this clonotype: Its antigen remains unidentified.

Donors were systemically healthy Caucasian individuals from Russia aged roughly 6 to 100 years. This CDR3 has 13 amino acids. The germline gives CDR1 MNHEY, CDR2 SVGAGI. Trimming removed 8 bases from V and 1 base from J, with 12 bases in between. The chain carries TRBV6-5 and TRBJ2-7; D perhaps matches TRBD2 (6 bases). The TCR originated in a human donor in good health. Material: blood. The DNA for the CDR3 is TGTGCCAGCGCTTTCGGGAGTTCCTACGAGCAGTACTTC. Translating gives CASAFGSSYEQYF.